The 19 T cell receptor beta chains in this list originate from one sample, sequenced in a study of technical replicates of blood from a handful of donors. Only in-frame clones appear in the TCRdb table, and some are missing; sequencing was by immunoSEQ multiplex PCR. The sample has approximately 82,000 clones, more than 85% seen once. Sequenced input: T cells isolated from PBMCs. The origin of the receptors is a human donor in good health. Some clones in this sample may be carry-over from other donors' samples.

The V and J genes are TRBV4-2 and TRBJ2-5, with a tentative D call TRBD2 (6 bases). The CDR3 sequence is 14 residues long. V lost 2 bases to trimming and J lost 2 bases, with 9 bases between them. Germline lookup yields CDR1 LGHNA and CDR2 YNFKEQ. As DNA, the CDR3 is TGTGCCAGCAGCCAACAGACTAGTCAAGAGACCCAGTACTTC. It is translated as CASSQQTSQETQYF.

The rearrangement joins TRBV5-4 to TRBJ1-2; the D gene is possibly TRBD1 (5 bases). V lost 0 bases and J lost 4, with 10 bases in between. CDR3 length equals 14 residues. Germline V gene lookup returns CDR1 SGHNT and CDR2 YYREEE (reference sequence). CDR3 amino acids: CASSLARAAYGYTF. In DNA, the CDR3 is TGTGCCAGCAGCTTGGCCAGGGCAGCCTATGGCTACACCTTC.

The rearrangement uses TRBV5-1 and TRBJ1-2; 8 nucleotides match TRBD1. V dropped 3 bases and J dropped 2; count of bases not matched to a gene: 6. The CDR3 sequence is 15 residues long. Germline values: CDR1 SGHRS, CDR2 YFSETQ. This CDR3 is CASSSFGQGNYGYTF. The CDR3 DNA sequence: TGCGCCAGCAGCTCATTTGGACAGGGAAACTATGGCTACACCTTC.

The chain carries TRBV5-6 and TRBJ2-3; no firm D call. This CDR3 is built from 13 residues. V was trimmed by 1 base and J by 2 bases, leaving 5 bases between them. Germline CDR1 reads SGHDT; CDR2 reads YYEEEE. In nucleotides, the CDR3 is TGTGCCAGCAGCTTGCAACTCACAGATACGCAGTATTTT. This translates into CASSLQLTDTQYF.

The gene calls are TRBV27 and TRBJ1-1, with D possibly being TRBD1 (6 bases). The CDR3 totals 15 residues. Germline CDR1 reads MNHEY; CDR2 reads SMNVEV (reference sequence). V was trimmed by 8 bases and J by 7 bases, leaving 23 bases between them. The CDR3 DNA reads as TGTGCCAGCCATCCCCGGGGGGCGGGCCTAAATGAAGCTTTCTTT. It translates to CASHPRGAGLNEAFF.

The V call is TRBV7-8, the J call TRBJ2-7, with D possibly TRBD2 on 6 matching bases. The CDR3 is 16 residues long. Germline V gives CDR1 SGHVS, CDR2 FQNEAQ. The V end was cut by 2 bases, the J end by 2 bases, with 16 bases between. Written as DNA, the CDR3 is TGTGCCAGCAGCTTATGGCGGGAACCTCTAGCCTACGAGCAGTACTTC. Translating it yields CASSLWREPLAYEQYF. The variable domain in full, completed from reference TRBV7-8 and TRBJ2-7, reads GAGVSQSPRYKVAKRGQDVALRCDPISGHVSLFWYQQALGQGPEFLTYFQNEAQLDKSGLPSDRFFAERPEGSVSTLKIQRTQQEDSAVYLCASSLWREPLAYEQYFGPGTRLTVT.

V usage is TRBV7-9 and J usage is TRBJ1-4; the match to TRBD1 covers 10 bases. The CDR3 totals 15 residues. CDR1 SEHNR and CDR2 FQNEAQ come from the germline V gene (reference sequence). The junction had 2 bases not matched to a gene; V was cut back by 3 bases and J by 4 bases. Here the CDR3 reads CASSLRTGGNEKLFF. The CDR3 region has the DNA TGTGCCAGCAGCTTGCGGACAGGGGGTAATGAAAAACTGTTTTTT.

This clone has a single count. The CDR3 DNA reads TGCAGCGTGGTTGAGGACAGACACAATGAGCAGTTCTTC. This gives the protein CSVVEDRHNEQFF. The rearrangement uses TRBV29-1 and TRBJ2-1; maybe TRBD1 (6 bases). The CDR3 is made up of 13 amino acids. Trimming pared 6 bases from V and 5 bases from J, leaving 14 bases between. Germline V gene sequence: CDR1 SQVTM, CDR2 ANQGSEA.

The chain carries TRBV12-5 and TRBJ2-1; 10 bases agree with TRBD2. The germline V gene encodes CDR1 LGHNT and CDR2 FRNRAP. V gave up 4 bases and J gave up 0 bases; unmatched junction bases: 9. This CDR3 region has 18 residues. The CDR3 protein is CASGSILSGRPSYNEQFF. In DNA form, the CDR3 reads TGTGCTAGTGGTTCAATTCTTAGCGGGAGGCCCTCCTACAATGAGCAGTTCTTC.

The rearrangement links TRBV1 to TRBJ2-3; the D segment call TRBD2 is taken from the table without a DNA check. TRBV1 represents a pseudogene. CDR3 length: 16 amino acids. The CDR3 DNA follows: TGCACCAGCAGCCAGAGCGGGCGGGGGGACACAGATACGCAGTATTTT. It codes for CTSSQSGRGDTDTQYF.

The count of this clone is one. The chain recombines TRBV7-8 with TRBJ1-2, with D unresolved. Trimming took 0 bases from V and 8 from J, leaving 10 bases between them. CDR3 length equals 13 residues. CDR1 is SGHVS and CDR2 is FQNEAQ in the germline V gene. The CDR3 sequence: CASSLAPGGGYTF. The CDR3 nucleotides read TGTGCCAGCAGCTTAGCGCCGGGAGGCGGCTACACCTTC.

This clone appeared a single time. The V gene is TRBV7-9, the J gene TRBJ1-5; D may be TRBD1 (6 bases). Between the trimmed V and J ends, which lost 5 bases and 0 bases, there was a span of 11 bases. This CDR3 spans 15 amino acids. CDR1 SEHNR and CDR2 FQNEAQ come from the germline V gene (reference sequence). This CDR3 is CASSPWTDSNQPQHF. CDR3 sequence (DNA): TGTGCCAGCAGCCCCTGGACAGATAGCAATCAGCCCCAGCATTTT.

The chain uses TRBV30 and TRBJ1-2; D perhaps matches TRBD1 (6 bases). CDR1 is GTSNPN and CDR2 is SVGIG in the germline V gene (reference sequence). V was clipped by 4 bases and J by 1 base, with 7 bases between them. The CDR3 has 12 amino acids. CDR3 in amino acids: CAWTQGNYGYTF. CDR3 sequence (DNA): TGTGCCTGGACACAGGGTAACTATGGCTACACCTTC.

The sample holds one count of this clone. The chain's CDR3 is CASRWSSGNTIYF. The CDR3 DNA sequence: TGTGCCAGCAGGTGGAGCTCTGGAAACACCATATATTTT. This sequence joins TRBV5-6 and TRBJ1-3; D is ambiguous. The V and J ends lost 5 bases and 0 bases respectively, with 6 bases between them. The CDR3 runs 13 residues. Germline V gene sequence: CDR1 SGHDT, CDR2 YYEEEE.

The V gene is TRBV11-1, the J gene TRBJ2-1; 13 bases are shared with TRBD2. The germline CDR1 and CDR2 sequences are SGHAT and FQDESV (reference sequence). The V segment lost 2 bases and the J segment 9 bases; nucleotides outside the gene matches: 10. This CDR3 has 17 amino acids. CDR3 sequence reads: CASSLRLGTSGIFEQFF. The CDR3, as DNA: TGTGCCAGCAGCTTAAGGCTCGGGACTAGCGGGATATTTGAGCAGTTCTTC.

This clone appeared once. The chain recombines TRBV7-9 with TRBJ2-7, with TRBD2 matching over 16 bases. The V gene end was trimmed by 8 bases and the J gene end by 4 bases; junction bases not matched to a gene: 2. The CDR3 has 14 amino acids. Germline assignment: CDR1 SEHNR and CDR2 FQNEAQ (reference sequence). The CDR3 is CASEGLAGGYEQYF. The CDR3 region has the DNA TGTGCCAGCGAGGGACTAGCGGGAGGGTACGAGCAGTACTTC.

The chain couples TRBV5-4 to TRBJ2-7, with D possibly being TRBD2 (5 bases). CDR1 is SGHNT, CDR2 YYREEE, per germline (reference sequence). Trimming removed 0 bases from V and 7 bases from J, with 8 bases in between. The CDR3 is made up of 12 amino acids. The CDR3 DNA reads TGTGCCAGCAGCTTGGGAGGGCGAGAGCAGTACTTC. Protein sequence: CASSLGGREQYF.

The chain joins TRBV29-1 to TRBJ2-2; 9 bases match TRBD2. CDR1 SQVTM and CDR2 ANQGSEA come from the germline V gene. This CDR3 region has 13 residues. J gave up 3 bases and V 4 bases, and 0 bases lay outside the gene matches. The CDR3 DNA reads TGCAGCGTTGTAGCGGGGGACACCGGGGAGCTGTTTTTT. Its protein product is CSVVAGDTGELFF.

This chain links TRBV15 with TRBJ2-3, with 7 bases identical to TRBD2. From germline, CDR1 is LNHNV and CDR2 YYDKDF (reference sequence). This CDR3 spans 14 amino acids. The V gene end was trimmed by 6 bases and the J gene end by 0 bases; junction bases not matched to a gene: 3. Here the CDR3 reads CATRGGGSTDTQYF. The DNA for the CDR3 is TGTGCCACCAGGGGCGGGGGAAGCACAGATACGCAGTATTTT.